The sequence of this T cell receptor beta chain was determined in a study of T-cell reconstitution after alpha-beta-depleted transplantation in children. The authors prepared the TCRbeta library with unique molecular identifiers. TCRdb called the PCR reads again in MiXCR, with one record for every CDR3 protein. Altogether over 150,000 distinct CDR3 sequences are present, around 10% being singletons, with the ten largest covering 13%. This clonotype was observed at least ten times. Its antigen is as yet unknown. Study-wide points: T-cell counts and diversity at one year post-transplant came mainly from newly produced T cells.

The sample here was PBMCs, taken before TCRalphabeta/CD19-depleted stem cell transplant. The clonotype was recovered from a boy between 2 and 10 years old with acute myeloid leukemia, due to receive a stem cell transplant.

For the CDR3, the DNA is TGTGCCACCAGTGGTAGCGGGAGACCTGACGAGCAGTACTTC. Translation gives CATSGSGRPDEQYF. The rearrangement uses TRBV24-1 and TRBJ2-7; 9 bases align to TRBD2. V was pared by 5 bases and J by 5 bases, with 6 bases of the junction left unmatched. CDR3 size: 14 residues. Germline CDR1 KGHDR, CDR2 SFDVKD.